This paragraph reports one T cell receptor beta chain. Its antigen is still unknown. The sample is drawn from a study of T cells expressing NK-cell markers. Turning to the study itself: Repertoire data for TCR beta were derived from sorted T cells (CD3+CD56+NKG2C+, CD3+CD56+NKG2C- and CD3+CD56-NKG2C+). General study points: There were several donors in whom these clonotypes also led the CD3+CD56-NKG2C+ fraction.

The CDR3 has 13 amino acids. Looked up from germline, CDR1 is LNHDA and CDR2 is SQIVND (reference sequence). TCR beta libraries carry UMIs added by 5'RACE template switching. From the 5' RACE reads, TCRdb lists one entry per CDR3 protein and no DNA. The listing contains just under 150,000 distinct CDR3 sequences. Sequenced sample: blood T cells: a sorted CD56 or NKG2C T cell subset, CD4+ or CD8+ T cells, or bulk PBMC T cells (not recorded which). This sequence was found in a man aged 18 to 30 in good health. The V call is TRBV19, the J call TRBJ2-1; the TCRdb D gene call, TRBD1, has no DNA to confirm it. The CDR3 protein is CASSILRGNEQFF.